The rows below give T cell receptor beta chains drawn from one sample of a study of spatial heterogeneity in lung cancer. TCRdb processed the 5' RACE reads anew with MiXCR; each CDR3 protein has one entry. The sample consists of about 22,000 distinct CDR3 sequences, about 4.7% of them appearing once. Sequences were derived from PBMCs, sampled at surgery. The receptors shown here come from a male donor with early-stage non-small cell lung cancer. The CDR3 runs from the conserved cysteine through the conserved F or W. D genes are given only for firm matches. Size is stated for part of the rows, as once, few or many counts, or as a class when the clone is expanded.

V gene	D gene	clone size	J gene	CDR3 protein	CDR3 DNA
TRBV7-2	NA	medium-sized	TRBJ2-3	CASSLELTTPDLGQGRTDTQYF	TGTGCCAGCAGCTTAGAATTAACTACTCCGGACCTAGGTCAGGGCCGCACAGATACGCAGTATTTT
TRBV7-2	NA	medium-sized	TRBJ1-5	CASSLGTYQPQHF	TGTGCCAGCAGCTTAGGCACCTATCAGCCCCAGCATTTT
TRBV6-5	NA	many	TRBJ2-2	CASSYSATGTGELFF	TGTGCCAGCAGTTACTCGGCAACGGGCACCGGGGAGCTGTTTTTT
TRBV7-9	NA	medium-sized	TRBJ1-1	CASSADMNTEAFF	TGTGCCAGCAGCGCCGACATGAACACTGAAGCTTTCTTT
TRBV7-9	NA	few	TRBJ1-2	CASSLDIDGYTF	TGTGCCAGCAGCCTCGACATAGACGGCTACACCTTC
TRBV28	TRBD1	many	TRBJ1-1	CASRDRFEAFF	TGTGCCAGCAGGGACAGGTTCGAAGCTTTCTTT
TRBV4-3	NA	many	TRBJ2-2	CASSQERSGTGELFF	TGCGCCAGCAGCCAAGAACGGTCGGGCACCGGGGAGCTGTTTTTT
TRBV28	TRBD1	medium-sized	TRBJ2-2	CASTVRGTGELFF	TGTGCCAGCACTGTCAGGGGGACCGGGGAGCTGTTTTTT
TRBV21-1	NA	many	TRBJ1-1	CASSSRRRRQWDTEAFF	TGTGCCAGCAGCTCCCGAAGGCGTCGGCAGTGGGACACTGAAGCTTTCTTT
TRBV7-2	NA	many	TRBJ1-1	CASSLGRNTEAFF	TGTGCCAGCAGCTTAGGAAGGAACACTGAAGCTTTCTTT
TRBV15	TRBD2	many	TRBJ2-3	CATSRGGLAGGQYF	TGTGCCACCAGCAGAGGAGGACTAGCGGGGGGGCAGTATTTT
TRBV28	TRBD1	many	TRBJ1-2	CASSPSGTGGYGYTF	TGTGCCAGCAGTCCCTCCGGGACAGGGGGTTATGGCTACACCTTC
TRBV4-2	TRBD2	few	TRBJ2-3	CASSQESWTSGRGADTQYF	TGTGCCAGCAGCCAAGAGTCTTGGACTAGCGGGAGGGGGGCAGATACGCAGTATTTT
TRBV14	TRBD1	medium-sized	TRBJ2-7	CASSHTPGQSYEQYF	TGTGCCAGCAGCCACACACCGGGACAGTCCTACGAGCAGTACTTC
TRBV7-9	NA	many	TRBJ2-5	CASSRRSLQETQYF	TGTGCCAGCAGCCGTCGCAGCCTCCAAGAGACCCAGTACTTC
TRBV18	NA	NA	TRBJ2-2	CASSPGTLNTGELFF	TGTGCCAGCTCACCTGGGACATTGAACACCGGGGAGCTGTTTTTT
TRBV28	NA	many	TRBJ1-4	CASSPGSTTNEKLFF	TGTGCCAGCAGTCCCGGGAGCACAACTAATGAAAAACTGTTTTTT
TRBV28	TRBD2	many	TRBJ2-5	CASSSGGSFSYQETQYF	TGTGCCAGCAGTAGTGGCGGGAGTTTCTCCTACCAAGAGACCCAGTACTTC
TRBV11-2	TRBD1	many	TRBJ2-3	CASSQTGQLRNTQYF	TGTGCCAGCAGCCAAACGGGACAGCTAAGGAATACGCAGTATTTT
TRBV5-1	NA	few	TRBJ2-1	CASSSLDSSVNEQFF	TGCGCCAGCAGCTCCCTTGATTCGTCGGTGAATGAGCAGTTCTTC
TRBV19	TRBD1	many	TRBJ1-2	CASRTGTYGYTF	TGTGCCAGTAGGACAGGGACCTATGGCTACACCTTC
TRBV2	TRBD2	many	TRBJ2-5	CASSVELSGDQETQYF	TGTGCCAGCAGTGTGGAATTAAGCGGGGATCAAGAGACCCAGTACTTC
TRBV27	NA	many	TRBJ2-4	CASSLTILAKNIQYF	TGTGCCAGCAGTTTGACAATTCTAGCCAAAAACATTCAGTACTTC